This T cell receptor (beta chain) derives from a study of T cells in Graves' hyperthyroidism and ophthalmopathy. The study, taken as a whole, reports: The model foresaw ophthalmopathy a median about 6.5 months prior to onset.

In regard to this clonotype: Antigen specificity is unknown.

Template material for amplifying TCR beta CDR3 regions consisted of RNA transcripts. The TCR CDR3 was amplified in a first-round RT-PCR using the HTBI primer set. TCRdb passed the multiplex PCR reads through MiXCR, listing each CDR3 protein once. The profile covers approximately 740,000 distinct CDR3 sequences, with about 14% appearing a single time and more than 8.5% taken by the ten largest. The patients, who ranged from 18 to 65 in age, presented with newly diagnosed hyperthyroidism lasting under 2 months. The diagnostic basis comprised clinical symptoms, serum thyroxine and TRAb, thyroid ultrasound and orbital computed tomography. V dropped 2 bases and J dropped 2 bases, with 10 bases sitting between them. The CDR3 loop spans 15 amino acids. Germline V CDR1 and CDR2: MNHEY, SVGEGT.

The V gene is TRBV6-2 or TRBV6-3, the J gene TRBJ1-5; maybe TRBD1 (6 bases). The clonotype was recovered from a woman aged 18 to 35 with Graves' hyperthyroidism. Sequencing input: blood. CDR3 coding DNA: TGTGCCAGCAGTTACATAGCAGGGGGCAATCAGCCCCAGCATTTT. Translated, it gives CASSYIAGGNQPQHF.